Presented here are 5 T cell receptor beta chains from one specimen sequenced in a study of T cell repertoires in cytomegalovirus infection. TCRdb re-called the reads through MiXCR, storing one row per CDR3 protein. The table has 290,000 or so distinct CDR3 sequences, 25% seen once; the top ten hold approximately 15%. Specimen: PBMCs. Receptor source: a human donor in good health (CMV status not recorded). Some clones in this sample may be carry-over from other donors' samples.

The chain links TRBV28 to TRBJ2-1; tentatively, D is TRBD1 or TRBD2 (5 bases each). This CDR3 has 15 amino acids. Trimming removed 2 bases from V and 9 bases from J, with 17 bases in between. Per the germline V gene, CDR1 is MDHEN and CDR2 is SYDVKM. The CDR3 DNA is TGTGCCAGCAGTTTACCCTTAGGGGAGCGCCGTGAGCAGTTCTTC. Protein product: CASSLPLGERREQFF. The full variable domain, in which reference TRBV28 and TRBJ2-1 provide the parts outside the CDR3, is DVKVTQSSRYLVKRTGEKVFLECVQDMDHENMFWYRQDPGLGLRLIYFSYDVKMKEKGDIPEGYSVSREKKERFSLILESASTNQTSMYLCASSLPLGERREQFFGPGTRLTVL.

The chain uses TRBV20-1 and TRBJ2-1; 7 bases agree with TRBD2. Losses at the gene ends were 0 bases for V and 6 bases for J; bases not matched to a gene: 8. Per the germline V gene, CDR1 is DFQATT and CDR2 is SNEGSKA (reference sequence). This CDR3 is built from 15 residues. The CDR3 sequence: CSARDLSGTVNEQFF. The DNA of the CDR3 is TGCAGTGCTAGAGATTTGAGCGGGACCGTCAATGAGCAGTTCTTC.

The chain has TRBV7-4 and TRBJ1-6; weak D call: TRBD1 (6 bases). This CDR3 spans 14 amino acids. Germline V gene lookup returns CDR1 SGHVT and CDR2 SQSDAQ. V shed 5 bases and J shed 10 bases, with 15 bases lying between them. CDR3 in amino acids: CASSPTGPRSPLHF. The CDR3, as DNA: TGTGCCAGCAGCCCTACAGGGCCTAGGTCACCCCTCCACTTT.

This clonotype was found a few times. CDR3 amino acids: CAVPGDATNEKLFF. The CDR3, as DNA: TGTGCCGTTCCGGGGGACGCAACTAATGAAAAACTGTTTTTT. The chain links TRBV28 to TRBJ1-4, with D perhaps TRBD1 (5 bases). V was clipped by 11 bases and J by 0 bases, with 13 bases between them. The germline CDR1 and CDR2 sequences are MDHEN and SYDVKM. This CDR3 has 14 residues.

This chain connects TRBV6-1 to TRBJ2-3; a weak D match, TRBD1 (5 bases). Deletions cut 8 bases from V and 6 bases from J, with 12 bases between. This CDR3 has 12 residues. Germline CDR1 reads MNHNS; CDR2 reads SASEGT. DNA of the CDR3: TGTGCCAGCGGGGCTAGTTCCGATACGCAGTATTTT. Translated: CASGASSDTQYF.